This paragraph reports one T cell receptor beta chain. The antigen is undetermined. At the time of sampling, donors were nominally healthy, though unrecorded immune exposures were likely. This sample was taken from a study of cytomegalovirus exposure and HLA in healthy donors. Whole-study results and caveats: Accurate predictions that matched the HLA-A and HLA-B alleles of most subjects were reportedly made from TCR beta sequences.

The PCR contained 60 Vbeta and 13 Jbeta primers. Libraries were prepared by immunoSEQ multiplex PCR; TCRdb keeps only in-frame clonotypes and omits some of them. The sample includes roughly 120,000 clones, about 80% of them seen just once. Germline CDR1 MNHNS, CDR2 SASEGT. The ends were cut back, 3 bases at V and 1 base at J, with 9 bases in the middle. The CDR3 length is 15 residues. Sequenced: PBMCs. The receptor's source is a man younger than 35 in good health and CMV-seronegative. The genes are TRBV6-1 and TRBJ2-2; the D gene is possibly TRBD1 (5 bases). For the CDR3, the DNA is TGTGCCAGCAGTGAGACAGAGCTGAACACCGGGGAGCTGTTTTTT. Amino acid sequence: CASSETELNTGELFF.